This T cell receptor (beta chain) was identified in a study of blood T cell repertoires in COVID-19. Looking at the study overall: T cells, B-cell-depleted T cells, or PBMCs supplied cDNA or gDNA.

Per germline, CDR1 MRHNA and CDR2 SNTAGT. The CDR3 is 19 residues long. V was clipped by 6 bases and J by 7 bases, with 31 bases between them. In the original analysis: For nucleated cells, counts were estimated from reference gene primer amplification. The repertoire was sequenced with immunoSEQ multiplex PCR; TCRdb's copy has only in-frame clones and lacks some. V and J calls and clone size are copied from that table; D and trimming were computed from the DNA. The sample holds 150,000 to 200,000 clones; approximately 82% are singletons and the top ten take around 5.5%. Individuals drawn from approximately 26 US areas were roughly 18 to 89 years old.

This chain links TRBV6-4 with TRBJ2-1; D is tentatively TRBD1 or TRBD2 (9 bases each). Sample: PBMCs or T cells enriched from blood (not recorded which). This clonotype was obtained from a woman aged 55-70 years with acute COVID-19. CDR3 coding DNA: TGTGCCAGCAGGCAAGACAGGGGGTTTTCAAGCGGGAGGTTGAATGAGCAGTTCTTC. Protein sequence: CASRQDRGFSSGRLNEQFF.